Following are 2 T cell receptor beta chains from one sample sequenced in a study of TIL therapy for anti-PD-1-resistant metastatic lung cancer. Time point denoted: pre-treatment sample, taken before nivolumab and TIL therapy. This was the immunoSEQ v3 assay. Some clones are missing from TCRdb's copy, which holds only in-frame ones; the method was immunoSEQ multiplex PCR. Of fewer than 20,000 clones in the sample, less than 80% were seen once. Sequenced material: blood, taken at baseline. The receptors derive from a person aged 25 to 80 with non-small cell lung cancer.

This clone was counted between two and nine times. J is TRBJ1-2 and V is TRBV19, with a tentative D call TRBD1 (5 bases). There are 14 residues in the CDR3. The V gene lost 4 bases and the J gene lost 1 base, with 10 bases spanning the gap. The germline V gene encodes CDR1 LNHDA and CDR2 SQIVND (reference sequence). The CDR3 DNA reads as TGTGCCAGTAGTAGACAGACGATTAACTATGGCTACACCTTC. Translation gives CASSRQTINYGYTF.

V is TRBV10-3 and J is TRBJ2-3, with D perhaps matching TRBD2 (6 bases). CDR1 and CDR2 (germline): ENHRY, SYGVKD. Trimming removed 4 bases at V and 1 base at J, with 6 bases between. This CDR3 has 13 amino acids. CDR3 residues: CAISGGGTDTQYF. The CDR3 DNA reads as TGTGCCATCAGTGGGGGGGGCACAGATACGCAGTATTTT.